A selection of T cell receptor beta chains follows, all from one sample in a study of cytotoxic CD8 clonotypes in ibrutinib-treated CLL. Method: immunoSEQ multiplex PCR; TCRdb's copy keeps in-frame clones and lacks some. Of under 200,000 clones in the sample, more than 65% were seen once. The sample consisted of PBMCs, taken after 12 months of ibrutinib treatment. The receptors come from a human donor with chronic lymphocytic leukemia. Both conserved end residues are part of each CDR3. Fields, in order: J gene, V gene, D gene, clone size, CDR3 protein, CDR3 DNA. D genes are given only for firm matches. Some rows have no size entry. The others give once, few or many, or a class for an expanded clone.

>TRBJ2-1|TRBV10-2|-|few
CASSEIPSPLGYNEQFF
TGCGCCAGCAGTGAAATCCCTTCCCCTCTCGGATACAATGAGCAGTTCTTC
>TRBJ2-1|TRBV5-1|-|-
CASSLGLLGSYNEQFF
TGCGCCAGCAGCTTGGGGTTACTAGGCTCCTACAATGAGCAGTTCTTC
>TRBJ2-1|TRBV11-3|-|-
CASSTSGGPEQFF
TGTGCCAGCAGCACTTCGGGGGGCCCTGAGCAGTTCTTC
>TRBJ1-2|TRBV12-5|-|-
CASGLPLGEGGYTF
TGTGCTAGTGGTTTGCCGCTGGGGGAAGGCGGCTACACCTTC
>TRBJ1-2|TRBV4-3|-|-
CASSQAYRDPNYGYTF
TGCGCCAGCAGCCAAGCTTACAGGGACCCTAACTATGGCTACACCTTC
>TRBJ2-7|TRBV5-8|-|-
CASFTRGRNSYEQYF
TGTGCCAGCTTCACCCGGGGACGCAACTCCTACGAGCAGTACTTC
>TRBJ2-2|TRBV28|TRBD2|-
CASIRGGWTGELFF
TGTGCCAGCATCCGGGGGGGTTGGACCGGGGAGCTGTTTTTT
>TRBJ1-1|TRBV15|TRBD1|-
CATSRGTAAGNTEAFF
TGTGCCACCAGCAGGGGGACAGCGGCTGGGAACACTGAAGCTTTCTTT
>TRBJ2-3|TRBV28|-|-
CASSIASTDTQYF
TGTGCCAGCAGTATAGCGAGCACAGATACGCAGTATTTT
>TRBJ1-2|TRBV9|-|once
CASSVRENYGYTF
TGTGCCAGCAGCGTACGGGAAAACTATGGCTACACCTTC
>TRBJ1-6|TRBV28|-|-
CASSLTRWGNNSPLHF
TGTGCCAGCAGTTTGACCCGGTGGGGGAATAATTCACCCCTCCACTTT
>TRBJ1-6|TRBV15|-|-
CATSRDAASLHF
TGTGCCACCAGCAGAGACGCAGCATCCCTCCACTTT
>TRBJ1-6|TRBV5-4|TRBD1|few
CASSLGQELSPLHF
TGTGCCAGCAGCCTCGGACAGGAACTCTCACCCCTCCACTTT
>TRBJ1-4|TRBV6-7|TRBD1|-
CASSYSEGQNNEKLFF
TGTGCCAGCAGTTACTCGGAGGGACAGAATAATGAAAAACTGTTTTTT
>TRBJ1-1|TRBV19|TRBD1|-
CASSIASGTGSRAFF
TGTGCCAGTAGTATAGCCTCCGGGACAGGGTCGCGAGCTTTCTTT
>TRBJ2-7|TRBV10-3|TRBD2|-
CAIKEQASGRYEQYF
TGTGCCATCAAAGAACAGGCTAGCGGGAGGTACGAGCAGTACTTC
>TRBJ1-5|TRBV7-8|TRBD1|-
CASSLRRGMGQSSNQPQHF
TGTGCCAGCAGCCTACGCCGGGGTATGGGACAGTCTAGCAATCAGCCCCAGCATTTT
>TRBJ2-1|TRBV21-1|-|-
CASSKINEQFF
TGTGCCAGCAGCAAAATCAATGAGCAGTTCTTC
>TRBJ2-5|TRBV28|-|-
CASSWRTQETQYF
TGTGCCAGCAGTTGGCGGACCCAAGAGACCCAGTACTTC
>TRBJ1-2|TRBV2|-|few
CASKEGGYTF
TGTGCCAGCAAGGAAGGTGGCTACACCTTC
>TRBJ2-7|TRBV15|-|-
CATSRGGNHYEQYF
TGTGCCACCAGCAGAGGAGGGAACCACTACGAGCAGTACTTC
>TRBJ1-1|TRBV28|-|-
CASIQVRGLSPGAFF
TGTGCCAGCATTCAGGTACGGGGGCTAAGTCCGGGAGCTTTCTTT
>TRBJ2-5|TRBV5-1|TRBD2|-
CASSGGLAREGTQYF
TGCGCCAGCAGCGGGGGACTAGCGAGAGAGGGGACCCAGTACTTC
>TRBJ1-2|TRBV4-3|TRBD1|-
CASSQGVAIQGANGYTF
TGCGCCAGCAGCCAAGGTGTCGCTATACAGGGGGCTAATGGCTACACCTTC
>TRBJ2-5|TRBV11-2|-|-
CASSYGGTAAETQYF
TGTGCCAGCAGCTATGGCGGAACCGCGGCAGAGACCCAGTACTTC
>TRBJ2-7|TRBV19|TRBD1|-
CASSIRSGTGGYEQYF
TGTGCCAGTAGTATTCGATCCGGGACAGGGGGTTACGAGCAGTACTTC
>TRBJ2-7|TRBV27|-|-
CASSLGPGSPYEQYF
TGTGCCAGCAGTTTAGGACCAGGAAGTCCCTACGAGCAGTACTTC
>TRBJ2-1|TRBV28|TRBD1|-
CASSSYKGQGNYNEQFF
TGTGCCAGCAGTTCCTATAAGGGACAGGGTAACTACAATGAGCAGTTCTTC
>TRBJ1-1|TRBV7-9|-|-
CASNLDRIPEAFF
TGTGCCAGCAACCTAGACAGGATCCCTGAAGCTTTCTTT
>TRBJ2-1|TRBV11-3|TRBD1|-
CASSPGQGGHEQFF
TGTGCCAGCAGCCCAGGACAGGGGGGGCATGAGCAGTTCTTC
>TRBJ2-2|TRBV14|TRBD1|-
CASSRQGATGELFF
TGTGCCAGCAGCCGACAGGGGGCCACCGGGGAGCTGTTTTTT
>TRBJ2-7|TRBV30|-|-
CAWSVIYSAHEQYF
TGTGCCTGGAGTGTGATATACAGCGCTCACGAGCAGTACTTC
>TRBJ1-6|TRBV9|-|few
CASSVGWQGGNSPLHF
TGTGCCAGCAGCGTAGGGTGGCAGGGCGGAAATTCACCCCTCCACTTT
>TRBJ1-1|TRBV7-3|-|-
CASSPGHSNTEAFF
TGTGCCAGCAGCCCGGGACACTCGAACACTGAAGCTTTCTTT
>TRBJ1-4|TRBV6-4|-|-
CASSLNLNEKLFF
TGTGCCAGCAGTCTGAACTTAAATGAAAAACTGTTTTTT
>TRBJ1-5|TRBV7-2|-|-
CASSRQSNQPQHF
TGTGCCAGCAGCCGACAGAGCAATCAGCCCCAGCATTTT
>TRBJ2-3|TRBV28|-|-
CASSFRVLGADTQYF
TGTGCCAGCAGTTTCAGAGTGCTCGGAGCAGATACGCAGTATTTT
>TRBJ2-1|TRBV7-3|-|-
CASSRTGGRNEQFF
TGTGCCAGCAGCCGGACTGGAGGGCGGAATGAGCAGTTCTTC
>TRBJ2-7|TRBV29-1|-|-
CSVAGGSYEQYF
TGCAGCGTTGCCGGCGGCAGCTACGAGCAGTACTTC
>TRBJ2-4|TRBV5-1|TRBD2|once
CASSLERGSIQYF
TGCGCCAGCAGCTTGGAGCGGGGCAGCATTCAGTACTTC
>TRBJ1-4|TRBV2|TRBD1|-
CASRGQGAGEKLFF
TGTGCCAGCAGGGGTCAGGGGGCCGGTGAAAAACTGTTTTTT
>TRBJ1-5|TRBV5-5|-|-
CASSLGYSNQPQHF
TGTGCCAGCAGCTTGGGTTATAGCAATCAGCCCCAGCATTTT
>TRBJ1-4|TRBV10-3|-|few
CATSAGVGEKLFF
TGTGCCACCTCCGCCGGGGTCGGTGAAAAACTGTTTTTT
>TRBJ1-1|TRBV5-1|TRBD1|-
CASRETGETEAFF
TGCGCCAGCAGGGAGACAGGGGAGACTGAAGCTTTCTTT
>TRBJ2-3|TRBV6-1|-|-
CASSWSRDTQYF
TGTGCCAGCAGTTGGAGCAGAGATACGCAGTATTTT
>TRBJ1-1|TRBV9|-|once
CASSAPGADTEAFF
TGTGCCAGCAGCGCTCCCGGTGCGGACACTGAAGCTTTCTTT
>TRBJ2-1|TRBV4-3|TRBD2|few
CASSQRTGGFNEQFF
TGCGCCAGCAGCCAAAGGACGGGGGGTTTTAATGAGCAGTTCTTC
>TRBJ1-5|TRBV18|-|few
CASSPGNSNQPQHF
TGTGCCAGCTCACCAGGTAATAGCAATCAGCCCCAGCATTTT
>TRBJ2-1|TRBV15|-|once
CATSRLVEQFF
TGTGCCACCAGTCGTTTAGTGGAGCAGTTCTTC
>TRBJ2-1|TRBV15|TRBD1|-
CATSSGMGQGEQFF
TGTGCCACCAGCAGTGGTATGGGACAGGGTGAGCAGTTCTTC
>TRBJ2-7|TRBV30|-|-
CAWSEFRVGHEQYF
TGTGCCTGGAGTGAATTCCGGGTTGGCCACGAGCAGTACTTC
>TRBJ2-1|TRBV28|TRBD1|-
CASSRDRGFEQFF
TGTGCCAGCAGCCGCGACAGGGGATTTGAGCAGTTCTTC
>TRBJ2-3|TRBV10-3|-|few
CAISGPRDTDTQYF
TGTGCCATCAGTGGCCCCAGGGACACAGATACGCAGTATTTT
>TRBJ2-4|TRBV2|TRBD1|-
CASSEGQGGMKIQYF
TGTGCCAGCAGTGAGGGACAGGGAGGTATGAAGATTCAGTACTTC
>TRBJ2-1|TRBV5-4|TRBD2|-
CASSLGLAGGLYNEQFF
TGTGCCAGCAGCTTAGGGCTAGCGGGGGGGCTCTACAATGAGCAGTTCTTC